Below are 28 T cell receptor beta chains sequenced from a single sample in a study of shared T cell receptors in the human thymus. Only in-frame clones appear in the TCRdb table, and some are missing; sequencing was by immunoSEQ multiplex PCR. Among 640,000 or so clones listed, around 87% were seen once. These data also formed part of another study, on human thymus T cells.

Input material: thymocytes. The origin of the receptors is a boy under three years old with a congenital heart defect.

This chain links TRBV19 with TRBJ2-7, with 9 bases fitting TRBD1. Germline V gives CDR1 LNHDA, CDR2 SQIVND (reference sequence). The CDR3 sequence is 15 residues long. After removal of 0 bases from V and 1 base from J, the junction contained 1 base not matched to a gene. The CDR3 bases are TGTGCCAGTAGTATAGACGGGACAGGGTCCTACGAGCAGTACTTC. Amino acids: CASSIDGTGSYEQYF.

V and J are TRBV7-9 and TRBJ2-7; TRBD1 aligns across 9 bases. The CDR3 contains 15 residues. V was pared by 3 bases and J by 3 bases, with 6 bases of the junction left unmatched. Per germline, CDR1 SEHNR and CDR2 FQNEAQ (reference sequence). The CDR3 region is CASSLTTDRGYEQYF. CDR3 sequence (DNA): TGTGCCAGCAGCTTGACAACGGACAGGGGCTACGAGCAGTACTTC.

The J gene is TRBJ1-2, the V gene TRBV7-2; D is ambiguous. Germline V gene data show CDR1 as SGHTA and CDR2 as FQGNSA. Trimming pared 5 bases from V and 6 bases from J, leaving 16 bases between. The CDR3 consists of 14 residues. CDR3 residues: CASSPRGRNNGYTF. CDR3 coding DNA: TGTGCCAGCAGCCCCCGGGGTCGGAATAATGGCTACACCTTC.

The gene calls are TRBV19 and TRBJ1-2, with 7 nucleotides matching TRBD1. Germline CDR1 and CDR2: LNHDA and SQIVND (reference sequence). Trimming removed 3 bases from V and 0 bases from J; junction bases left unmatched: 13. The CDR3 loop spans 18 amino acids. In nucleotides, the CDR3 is TGTGCCAGTAGTATCCTATGGGACAGTTCAAAGTCTAACTATGGCTACACCTTC. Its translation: CASSILWDSSKSNYGYTF.

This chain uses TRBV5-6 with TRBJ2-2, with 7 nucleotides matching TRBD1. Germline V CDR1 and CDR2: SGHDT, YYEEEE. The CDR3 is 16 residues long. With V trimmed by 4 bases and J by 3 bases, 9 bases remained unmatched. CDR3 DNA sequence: TGTGCCAGCAGCCCCACAGGGGTACCCTACACCGGGGAGCTGTTTTTT. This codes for CASSPTGVPYTGELFF. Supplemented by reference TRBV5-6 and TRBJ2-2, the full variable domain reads DAGVTQSPTHLIKTRGQQVTLRCSPKSGHDTVSWYQQALGQGPQFIFQYYEEEERQRGNFPDRFSGHQFPNYSSELNVNALLLGDSALYLCASSPTGVPYTGELFFGEGSRLTVL.

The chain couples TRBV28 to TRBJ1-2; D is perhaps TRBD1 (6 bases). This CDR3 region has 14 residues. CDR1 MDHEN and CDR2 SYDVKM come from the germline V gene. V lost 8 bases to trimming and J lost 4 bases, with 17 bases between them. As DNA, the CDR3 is TGTGCCAGCGCCGGACAGAGCGTACCCTATGGCTACACCTTC. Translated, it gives CASAGQSVPYGYTF.

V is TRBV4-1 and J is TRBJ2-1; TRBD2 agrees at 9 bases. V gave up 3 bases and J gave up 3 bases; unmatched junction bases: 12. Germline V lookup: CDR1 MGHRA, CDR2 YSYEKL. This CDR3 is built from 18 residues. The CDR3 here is CASSHGDSGSAFYNEQFF. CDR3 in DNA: TGCGCCAGCAGCCATGGCGATAGCGGGAGTGCCTTCTACAATGAGCAGTTCTTC.

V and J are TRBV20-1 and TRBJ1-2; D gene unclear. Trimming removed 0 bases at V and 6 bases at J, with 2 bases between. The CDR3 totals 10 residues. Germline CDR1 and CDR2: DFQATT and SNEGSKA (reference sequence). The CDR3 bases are TGCAGTGCTAGAGATAATGGCTACACCTTC. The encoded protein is CSARDNGYTF.

The CDR3 DNA reads as TGTGCCAGTAGCGGGAGGGCTCTCGATACGCAGTATTTT. Translated, it gives CASSGRALDTQYF. This chain uses TRBV27 with TRBJ2-3, with 11 bases matching TRBD2. Germline values: CDR1 MNHEY, CDR2 SMNVEV (reference sequence). V trimming: 9 bases; J trimming: 6 bases; junction bases outside the gene matches: 5. The CDR3 extends over 13 amino acids.

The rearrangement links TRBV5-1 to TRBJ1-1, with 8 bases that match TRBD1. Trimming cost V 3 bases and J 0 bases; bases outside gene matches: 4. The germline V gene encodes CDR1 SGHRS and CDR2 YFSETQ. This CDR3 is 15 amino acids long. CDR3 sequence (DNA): TGCGCCAGCAGCTCGGACAGGGATCTGAACACTGAAGCTTTCTTT. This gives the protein CASSSDRDLNTEAFF.

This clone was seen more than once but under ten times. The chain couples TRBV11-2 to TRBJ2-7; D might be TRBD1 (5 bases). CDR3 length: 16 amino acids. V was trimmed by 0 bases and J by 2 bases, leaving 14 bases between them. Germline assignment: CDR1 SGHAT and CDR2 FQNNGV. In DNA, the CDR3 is TGTGCCAGCAGCTTAGATCGGTTTACAGGACCCTACGAGCAGTACTTC. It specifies CASSLDRFTGPYEQYF.

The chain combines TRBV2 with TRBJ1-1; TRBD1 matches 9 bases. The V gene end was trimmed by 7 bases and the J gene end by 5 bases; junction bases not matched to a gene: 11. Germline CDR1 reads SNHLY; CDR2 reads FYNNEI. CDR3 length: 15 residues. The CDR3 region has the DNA TGTGCCAGCAATGGGGACAGGGAGGAGCGGACTGAAGCTTTCTTT. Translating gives CASNGDREERTEAFF.

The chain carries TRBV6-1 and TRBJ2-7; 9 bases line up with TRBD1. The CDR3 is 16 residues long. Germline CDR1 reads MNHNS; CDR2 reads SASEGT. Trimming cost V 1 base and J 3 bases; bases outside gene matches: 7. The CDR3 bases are TGTGCCAGCAGTGAAGGATCCGGGACAGGGTACTACGAGCAGTACTTC. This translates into CASSEGSGTGYYEQYF.

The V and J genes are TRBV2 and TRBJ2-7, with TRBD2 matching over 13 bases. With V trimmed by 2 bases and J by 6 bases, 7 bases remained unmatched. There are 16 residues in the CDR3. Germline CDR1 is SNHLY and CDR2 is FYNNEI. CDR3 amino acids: CASSETGLAGEIEQYF. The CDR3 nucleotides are TGTGCCAGCAGTGAAACCGGACTAGCGGGAGAGATCGAGCAGTACTTC.

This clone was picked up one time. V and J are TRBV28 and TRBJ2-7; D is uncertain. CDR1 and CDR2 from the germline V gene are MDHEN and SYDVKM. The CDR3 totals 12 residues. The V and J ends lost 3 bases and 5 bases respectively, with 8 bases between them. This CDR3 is CASSFWAHEQYF. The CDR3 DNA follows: TGTGCCAGCAGTTTTTGGGCCCACGAGCAGTACTTC.

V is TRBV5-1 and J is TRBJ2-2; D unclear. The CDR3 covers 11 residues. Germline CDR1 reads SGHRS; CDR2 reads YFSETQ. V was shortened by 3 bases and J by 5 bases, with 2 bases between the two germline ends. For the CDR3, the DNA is TGCGCCAGCAGCTCGACCGGGGAGCTGTTTTTT. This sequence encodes CASSSTGELFF.

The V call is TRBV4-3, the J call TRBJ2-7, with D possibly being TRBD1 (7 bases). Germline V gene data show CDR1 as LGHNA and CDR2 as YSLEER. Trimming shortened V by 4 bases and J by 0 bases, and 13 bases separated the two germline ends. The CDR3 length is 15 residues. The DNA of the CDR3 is TGCGCCAGCAGCCCGGAGGGGACAGACTCCTACGAGCAGTACTTC. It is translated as CASSPEGTDSYEQYF.

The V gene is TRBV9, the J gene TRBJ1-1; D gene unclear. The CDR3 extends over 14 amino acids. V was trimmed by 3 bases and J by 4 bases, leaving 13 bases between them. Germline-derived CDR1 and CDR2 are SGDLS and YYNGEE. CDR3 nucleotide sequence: TGTGCCAGCAGCGCCGTGAGGATTGGCACTGAAGCTTTCTTT. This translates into CASSAVRIGTEAFF.

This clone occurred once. CDR3 amino acids: CASSLRSGIANEKLFF. Here the CDR3 DNA reads TGCGCCAGCAGCTTGAGGTCGGGTATTGCTAATGAAAAACTGTTTTTT. J is TRBJ1-4 and V is TRBV5-1; no firm D call. CDR1 SGHRS and CDR2 YFSETQ come from the germline V gene. Trimming removed 1 base from V and 3 bases from J, with 13 bases in between. The CDR3 consists of 16 residues.

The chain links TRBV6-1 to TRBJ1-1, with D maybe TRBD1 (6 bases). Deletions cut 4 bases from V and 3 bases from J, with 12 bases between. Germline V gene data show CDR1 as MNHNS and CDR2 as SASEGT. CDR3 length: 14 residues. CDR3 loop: CASSGVGAHTEAFF. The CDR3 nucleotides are TGTGCCAGCAGTGGCGTGGGGGCCCACACTGAAGCTTTCTTT.

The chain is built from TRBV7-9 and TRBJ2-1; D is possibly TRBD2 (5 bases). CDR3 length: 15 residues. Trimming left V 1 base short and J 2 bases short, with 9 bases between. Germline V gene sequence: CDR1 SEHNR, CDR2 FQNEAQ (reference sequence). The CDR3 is CASSLESGTYNEQFF. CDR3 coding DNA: TGTGCCAGCAGCTTAGAGTCGGGGACCTACAATGAGCAGTTCTTC.

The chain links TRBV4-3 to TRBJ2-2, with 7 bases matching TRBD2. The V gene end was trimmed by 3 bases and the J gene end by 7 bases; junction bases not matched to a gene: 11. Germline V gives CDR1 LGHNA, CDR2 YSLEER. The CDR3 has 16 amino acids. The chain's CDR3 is CASSQAVAAGCGELFF. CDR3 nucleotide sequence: TGCGCCAGCAGCCAGGCCGTTGCAGCGGGGTGCGGGGAGCTGTTTTTT.

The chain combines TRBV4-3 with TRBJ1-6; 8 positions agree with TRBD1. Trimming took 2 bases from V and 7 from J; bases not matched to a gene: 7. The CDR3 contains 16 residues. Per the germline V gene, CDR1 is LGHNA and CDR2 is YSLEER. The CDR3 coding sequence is TGCGCCAGCAGCCAAATGAGACAGGGGAAAAATTCACCCCTCCACTTT. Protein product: CASSQMRQGKNSPLHF.

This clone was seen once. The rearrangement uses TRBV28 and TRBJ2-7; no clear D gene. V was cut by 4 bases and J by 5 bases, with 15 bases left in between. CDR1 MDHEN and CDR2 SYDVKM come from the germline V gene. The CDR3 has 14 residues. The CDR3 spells CASSSPPRGNEQYF. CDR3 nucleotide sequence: TGTGCCAGCAGTTCTCCACCAAGAGGTAACGAGCAGTACTTC.

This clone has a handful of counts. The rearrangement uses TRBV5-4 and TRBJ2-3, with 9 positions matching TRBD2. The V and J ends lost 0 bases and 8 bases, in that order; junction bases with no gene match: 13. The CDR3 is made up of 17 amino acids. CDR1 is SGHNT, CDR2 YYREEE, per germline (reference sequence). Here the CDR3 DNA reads TGTGCCAGCAGCTTGGCCGGTCTAGCGGGAAAAGGGGGTACGCAGTATTTT. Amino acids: CASSLAGLAGKGGTQYF.

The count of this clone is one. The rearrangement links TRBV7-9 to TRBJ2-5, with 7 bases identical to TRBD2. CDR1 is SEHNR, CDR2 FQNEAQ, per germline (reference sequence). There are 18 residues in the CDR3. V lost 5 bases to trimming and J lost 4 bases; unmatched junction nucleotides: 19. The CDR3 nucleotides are TGTGCCAGCAGCCCCGTTAGTCGGCCTAGCGGCCTCCCAGAGACCCAGTACTTC. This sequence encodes CASSPVSRPSGLPETQYF.

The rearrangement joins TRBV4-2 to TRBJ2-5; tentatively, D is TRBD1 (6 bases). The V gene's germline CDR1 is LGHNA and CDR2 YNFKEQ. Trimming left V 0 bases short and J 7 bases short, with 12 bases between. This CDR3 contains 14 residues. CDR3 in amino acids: CASSQDKGVGTQYF. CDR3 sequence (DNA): TGTGCCAGCAGCCAAGACAAGGGGGTCGGGACCCAGTACTTC.

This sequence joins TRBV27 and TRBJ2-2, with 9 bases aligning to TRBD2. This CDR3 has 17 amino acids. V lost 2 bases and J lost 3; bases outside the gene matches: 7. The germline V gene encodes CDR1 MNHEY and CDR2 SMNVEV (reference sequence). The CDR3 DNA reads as TGTGCCAGCAGTTTACTTGTGACTAGCGGTCACACCGGGGAGCTGTTTTTT. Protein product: CASSLLVTSGHTGELFF.